A selection of T cell receptor beta chains follows, all from one sample in a study of blood T cell repertoires in COVID-19. The protocol was immunoSEQ multiplex PCR, while the TCRdb copy is restricted to in-frame clones and leaves out a portion. The sample carries around 130,000 clones, about four fifths recorded once. The sequenced sample was peripheral blood. The source of these receptors is a woman older than 75 with acute or convalescent COVID-19. Both conserved end residues are part of each CDR3. Each record gives: V gene, J gene, D gene, clone size, CDR3 protein, CDR3 DNA. D genes are given only for firm matches. Clone size is shown for a subset of rows, as once, few, many or a class of expanded clone.

v_gene: TRBV19; j_gene: TRBJ2-1; d_gene: TRBD2; abundance: .; CDR3aa: CASSASGISLNEQFF; CDR3nt: TGTGCCAGTAGTGCTAGCGGGATCTCCCTTAATGAGCAGTTCTTC
v_gene: TRBV19; j_gene: TRBJ2-1; d_gene: TRBD1; abundance: .; CDR3aa: CASSMSATGGRYNEQFF; CDR3nt: TGTGCCAGTAGTATGTCGGCGACAGGGGGCCGTTACAATGAGCAGTTCTTC
v_gene: TRBV25-1; j_gene: TRBJ1-6; d_gene: .; abundance: .; CDR3aa: CASSEWGGLGSPLHF; CDR3nt: TGTGCCAGCAGTGAATGGGGGGGGCTAGGCTCACCCCTCCACTTT
v_gene: TRBV7-9; j_gene: TRBJ1-1; d_gene: .; abundance: once; CDR3aa: CASSVRGGGTEAFF; CDR3nt: TGTGCCAGCAGCGTCAGAGGGGGGGGTACTGAAGCTTTCTTT
v_gene: TRBV12-5; j_gene: TRBJ1-5; d_gene: .; abundance: .; CDR3aa: CASALGGGGNQPQHF; CDR3nt: TGTGCTAGTGCCCTGGGGGGTGGTGGCAATCAGCCCCAGCATTTT
v_gene: TRBV5-8; j_gene: TRBJ1-5; d_gene: TRBD1; abundance: .; CDR3aa: CASSRGQGPHQPQHF; CDR3nt: TGTGCCAGCAGCAGAGGACAGGGGCCCCATCAGCCCCAGCATTTT
v_gene: TRBV2; j_gene: TRBJ2-2; d_gene: .; abundance: .; CDR3aa: CASSEAQFGELFF; CDR3nt: TGTGCCAGCAGTGAAGCTCAGTTCGGGGAGCTGTTTTTT
v_gene: TRBV5-1; j_gene: TRBJ2-5; d_gene: TRBD2; abundance: .; CDR3aa: CASSSGLQETQYF; CDR3nt: TGCGCCAGCAGCTCGGGACTACAAGAGACCCAGTACTTC
v_gene: TRBV2; j_gene: TRBJ2-7; d_gene: .; abundance: .; CDR3aa: CASSQGLLYEQYF; CDR3nt: TGTGCCAGCAGTCAGGGGCTGCTCTACGAGCAGTACTTC
v_gene: TRBV7-2; j_gene: TRBJ2-5; d_gene: TRBD1; abundance: .; CDR3aa: CASSLDRGHGETQYF; CDR3nt: TGTGCCAGCAGCTTAGACAGGGGGCACGGAGAGACCCAGTACTTC
v_gene: TRBV3-1/TRBV3-2; j_gene: TRBJ2-1; d_gene: TRBD2; abundance: .; CDR3aa: CASSHTGLAGGQNEQFF; CDR3nt: TGTGCCAGCAGCCACACCGGACTAGCGGGGGGGCAAAATGAGCAGTTCTTC
v_gene: TRBV6-5; j_gene: TRBJ2-1; d_gene: TRBD2; abundance: once; CDR3aa: CASRLAESSYNEQFF; CDR3nt: TGTGCCAGCAGGCTAGCGGAGAGCTCCTACAATGAGCAGTTCTTC
v_gene: TRBV18; j_gene: TRBJ2-5; d_gene: .; abundance: .; CDR3aa: CASSPPIGRETQYF; CDR3nt: TGTGCCAGCTCACCACCCATTGGTAGAGAGACCCAGTACTTC
v_gene: TRBV18; j_gene: TRBJ2-3; d_gene: .; abundance: .; CDR3aa: CASSPPLRAIDTQYF; CDR3nt: TGTGCCAGCTCACCACCTCTCAGGGCTATTGATACGCAGTATTTT
v_gene: TRBV27; j_gene: TRBJ2-7; d_gene: TRBD1; abundance: few; CDR3aa: CASSLFGTGSLEQYF; CDR3nt: TGTGCCAGCAGTTTATTCGGGACAGGGTCGTTAGAGCAGTACTTC
v_gene: TRBV4-1; j_gene: TRBJ1-1; d_gene: .; abundance: once; CDR3aa: CASSQLPRDTEAFF; CDR3nt: TGCGCCAGCAGCCAATTGCCCCGGGACACCGAAGCTTTCTTT
v_gene: TRBV7-8; j_gene: TRBJ1-5; d_gene: TRBD1; abundance: .; CDR3aa: CASSWGQGDQPQHF; CDR3nt: TGTGCCAGCAGCTGGGGACAGGGAGATCAGCCCCAGCATTTT
v_gene: TRBV5-1; j_gene: TRBJ2-5; d_gene: TRBD2; abundance: .; CDR3aa: CASSPLAGVMNQETQYF; CDR3nt: TGCGCCAGCAGCCCGCTAGCGGGGGTGATGAACCAAGAGACCCAGTACTTC
v_gene: TRBV5-6; j_gene: TRBJ1-2; d_gene: TRBD1; abundance: .; CDR3aa: CASSLLTGVGGYTF; CDR3nt: TGTGCCAGCAGCTTATTGACAGGGGTGGGTGGCTACACCTTC
v_gene: TRBV6-2/TRBV6-3; j_gene: TRBJ2-3; d_gene: .; abundance: .; CDR3aa: CASSSDGKRTDTQYF; CDR3nt: TGTGCCAGCAGTTCGGACGGGAAACGCACAGATACGCAGTATTTT
v_gene: TRBV6-6; j_gene: TRBJ2-7; d_gene: TRBD1; abundance: .; CDR3aa: CASSPPGQGSYEQYF; CDR3nt: TGTGCCAGCAGTCCCCCCGGACAGGGCTCCTACGAGCAGTACTTC
v_gene: TRBV30; j_gene: TRBJ1-6; d_gene: TRBD1; abundance: few; CDR3aa: CAFLRDREALAVSPLHF; CDR3nt: TGTGCCTTCCTCCGGGACAGGGAGGCCCTGGCTGTTTCACCCCTCCACTTT
v_gene: TRBV14; j_gene: TRBJ2-1; d_gene: TRBD2; abundance: .; CDR3aa: CASSRKKAGLAPYNEQFF; CDR3nt: TGTGCCAGCAGCCGAAAAAAAGCGGGACTAGCGCCTTACAATGAGCAGTTCTTC
v_gene: TRBV6-5; j_gene: TRBJ1-1; d_gene: TRBD1; abundance: .; CDR3aa: CASRGQGSWDTEAFF; CDR3nt: TGTGCCAGCAGGGGACAGGGGTCCTGGGACACTGAAGCTTTCTTT
v_gene: TRBV15; j_gene: TRBJ2-4; d_gene: .; abundance: .; CDR3aa: CATSPREQTLAKNIQYF; CDR3nt: TGTGCCACCAGCCCACGAGAACAGACACTAGCCAAAAACATTCAGTACTTC
v_gene: TRBV12-2; j_gene: TRBJ2-7; d_gene: .; abundance: .; CDR3aa: CASRFIRLYSPYEQYF; CDR3nt: TGTGCAAGTCGCTTTATCCGGCTATACAGCCCCTACGAGCAGTACTTC
v_gene: TRBV19; j_gene: TRBJ2-5; d_gene: .; abundance: .; CDR3aa: CASSIGPSGKETQYF; CDR3nt: TGTGCCAGTAGTATAGGCCCCTCAGGGAAGGAGACCCAGTACTTC
v_gene: TRBV28; j_gene: TRBJ2-3; d_gene: TRBD1; abundance: .; CDR3aa: CASSLSGTGTDTQYF; CDR3nt: TGTGCCAGCAGTTTATCGGGGACAGGGACAGATACGCAGTATTTT
v_gene: TRBV5-1; j_gene: TRBJ2-7; d_gene: .; abundance: .; CDR3aa: CASSPVDPNIYEQYF; CDR3nt: TGCGCCAGCAGCCCAGTCGATCCAAACATCTACGAGCAGTACTTC
v_gene: TRBV9; j_gene: TRBJ2-1; d_gene: .; abundance: .; CDR3aa: CASSVGTQNYNEQFF; CDR3nt: TGTGCCAGCAGCGTTGGGACACAGAACTACAATGAGCAGTTCTTC
v_gene: TRBV5-1; j_gene: TRBJ1-4; d_gene: .; abundance: few; CDR3aa: CASSQVGGNEKLFF; CDR3nt: TGCGCCAGCAGCCAGGTCGGTGGCAATGAAAAACTGTTTTTT
v_gene: TRBV24-1; j_gene: TRBJ1-1; d_gene: TRBD1; abundance: .; CDR3aa: CATSEGQGWDTEAFF; CDR3nt: TGTGCCACCAGTGAGGGACAGGGTTGGGACACTGAAGCTTTCTTT
v_gene: TRBV4-1; j_gene: TRBJ1-2; d_gene: TRBD1; abundance: .; CDR3aa: CASSQADRGDWANYGYTF; CDR3nt: TGCGCCAGCAGCCAAGCGGACAGGGGAGATTGGGCTAACTATGGCTACACCTTC
v_gene: TRBV5-1; j_gene: TRBJ2-7; d_gene: .; abundance: .; CDR3aa: CASSLEGDPIYEQYF; CDR3nt: TGCGCCAGCAGCTTGGAGGGGGACCCTATCTACGAGCAGTACTTC
v_gene: TRBV19; j_gene: TRBJ1-4; d_gene: TRBD1; abundance: .; CDR3aa: CASSRDRVFNEKLFF; CDR3nt: TGTGCCAGTAGTCGCGACAGGGTTTTTAATGAAAAACTGTTTTTT
v_gene: TRBV7-2; j_gene: TRBJ1-6; d_gene: .; abundance: .; CDR3aa: CASSLDGTSYNSPLHF; CDR3nt: TGTGCCAGCAGCTTAGACGGGACTTCCTATAATTCACCCCTCCACTTT
v_gene: TRBV9; j_gene: TRBJ2-5; d_gene: .; abundance: .; CDR3aa: CASSPRGDQETQYF; CDR3nt: TGTGCCAGCAGCCCCAGGGGAGACCAAGAGACCCAGTACTTC
v_gene: TRBV6-5; j_gene: TRBJ1-5; d_gene: .; abundance: once; CDR3aa: CASRQTFGGQPQHF; CDR3nt: TGTGCCAGCAGACAGACCTTCGGGGGTCAGCCCCAGCATTTT
v_gene: TRBV5-6; j_gene: TRBJ2-1; d_gene: TRBD2; abundance: .; CDR3aa: CASSLGGLVFGEQFF; CDR3nt: TGTGCCAGCAGCTTGGGGGGACTAGTGTTCGGTGAGCAGTTCTTC
v_gene: TRBV16; j_gene: TRBJ2-7; d_gene: TRBD1; abundance: .; CDR3aa: CASSPGAGGPYEQYF; CDR3nt: TGTGCCAGCAGCCCCGGGGCAGGGGGTCCCTACGAGCAGTACTTC